This record covers a single TCR beta chain. The target antigen is unknown. The data originate from a study of T cell responses to AZD1222 COVID-19 vaccine. Study results and limitations: Two doses of AZD1222 preceded a rise in Spike-specific TCR breadth and depth. Spike regions recognized by vaccine-associated CD4 TCRs spanned the protein, led by 160-218 and 743-854. Repertoires in all cases were sampled only once the peak T cell response had passed. As reported, nearly half of all spike-specific TCRs target variant regions that are unmutated.

The ends were cut back, 6 bases at V and 4 bases at J, with 30 bases in the middle. Germline loops: CDR1 MNHEY, CDR2 SMNVEV (reference sequence). The length of the CDR3 is 19 residues. Sequencing was performed with immunoSEQ multiplex PCR; in TCRdb, only in-frame clones are kept and a portion is missing. The sample shows about 120,000 clones, around 90% of them seen only once. The receptor comes from an adult who received the MenACWY meningococcal vaccine as a control. The sequenced sample was peripheral blood, obtained 28 days after the second dose of the MenACWY control vaccine. The genes are TRBV27 and TRBJ1-1; D is unresolved. In DNA form, the CDR3 reads TGTGCCAGCAGGACTGCACGAGGGAAAGGTGAAAAAAGAGGCACTGAAGCTTTCTTT. Translated: CASRTARGKGEKRGTEAFF.